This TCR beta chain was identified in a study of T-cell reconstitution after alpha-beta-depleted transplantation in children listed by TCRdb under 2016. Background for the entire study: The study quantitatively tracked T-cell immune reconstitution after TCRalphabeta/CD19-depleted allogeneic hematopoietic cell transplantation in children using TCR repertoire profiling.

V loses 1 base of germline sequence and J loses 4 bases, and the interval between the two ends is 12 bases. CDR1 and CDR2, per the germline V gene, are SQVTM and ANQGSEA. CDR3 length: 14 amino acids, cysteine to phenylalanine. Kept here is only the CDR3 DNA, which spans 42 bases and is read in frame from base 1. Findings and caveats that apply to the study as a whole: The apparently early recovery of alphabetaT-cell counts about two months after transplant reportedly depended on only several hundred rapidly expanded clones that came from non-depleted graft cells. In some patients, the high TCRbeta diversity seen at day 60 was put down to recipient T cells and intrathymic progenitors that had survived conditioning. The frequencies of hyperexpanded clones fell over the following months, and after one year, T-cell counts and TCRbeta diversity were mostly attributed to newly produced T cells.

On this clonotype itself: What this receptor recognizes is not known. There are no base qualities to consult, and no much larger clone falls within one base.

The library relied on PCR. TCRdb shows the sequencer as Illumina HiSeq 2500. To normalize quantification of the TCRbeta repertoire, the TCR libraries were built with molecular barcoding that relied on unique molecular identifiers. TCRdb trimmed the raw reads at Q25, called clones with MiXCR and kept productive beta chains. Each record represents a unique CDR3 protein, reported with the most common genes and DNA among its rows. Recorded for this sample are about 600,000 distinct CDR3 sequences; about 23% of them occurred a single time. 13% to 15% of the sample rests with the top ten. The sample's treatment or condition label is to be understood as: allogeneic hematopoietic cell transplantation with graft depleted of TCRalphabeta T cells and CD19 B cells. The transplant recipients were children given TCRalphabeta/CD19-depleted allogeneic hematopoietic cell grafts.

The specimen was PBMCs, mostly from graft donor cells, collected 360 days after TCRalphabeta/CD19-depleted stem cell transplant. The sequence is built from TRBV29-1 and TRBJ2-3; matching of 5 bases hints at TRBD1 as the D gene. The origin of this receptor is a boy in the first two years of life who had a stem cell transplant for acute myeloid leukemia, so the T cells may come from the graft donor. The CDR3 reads CSVEGGPGADTQYF. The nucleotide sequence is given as TGCAGCGTTGAAGGGGGCCCGGGCGCAGATACGCAGTATTTT.